The clone carrying this T cell receptor (beta chain) was seen a few times. Its cognate antigen is unknown. These data originate in a study of cytomegalovirus exposure and HLA in healthy donors. The CDR3 has 17 amino acids. Deletions cut 2 bases from V and 0 bases from J, with 17 bases between. Germline V gene sequence: CDR1 SGHRS, CDR2 YFSETQ. There were likely unrecorded immune exposures, though donors were nominally healthy when sampled. PCR amplification relied on 60 Vbeta primers (plus 13 Jbeta primers). Clones were sequenced by immunoSEQ multiplex PCR, and TCRdb holds only the in-frame ones, with some missing. The sample shows about 120,000 clones, about four fifths of them seen only once. Study results and limitations: For TCR beta chains, V- and J-gene trimming was later linked to a missense DCLRE1C variant.

The chain couples TRBV5-1 to TRBJ1-1, with D tentatively TRBD1 (5 bases). This receptor was obtained from a man aged 25 to 40 in good health and CMV-seropositive. The sequencing input was PBMCs. The CDR3 sequence: CASSLGSGDLMNTEAFF. As DNA, the CDR3 is TGCGCCAGCAGCTTAGGATCGGGGGATTTAATGAACACTGAAGCTTTCTTT.